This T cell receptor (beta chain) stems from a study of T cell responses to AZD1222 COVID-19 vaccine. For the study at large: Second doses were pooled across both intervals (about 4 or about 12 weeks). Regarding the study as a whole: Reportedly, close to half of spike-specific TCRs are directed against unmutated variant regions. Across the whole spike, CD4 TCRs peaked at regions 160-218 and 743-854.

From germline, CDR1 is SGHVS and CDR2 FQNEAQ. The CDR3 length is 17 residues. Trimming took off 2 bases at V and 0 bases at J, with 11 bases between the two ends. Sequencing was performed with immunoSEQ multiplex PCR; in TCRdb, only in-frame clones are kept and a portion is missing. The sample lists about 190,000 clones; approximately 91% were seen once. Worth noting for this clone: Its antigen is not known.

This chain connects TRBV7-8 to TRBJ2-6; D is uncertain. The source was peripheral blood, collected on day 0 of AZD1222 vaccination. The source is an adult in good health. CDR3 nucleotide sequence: TGTGCCAGCAGCTTATTAACAGCTTCCTCTGGGGCCAACGTCCTGACTTTC. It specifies CASSLLTASSGANVLTF.